Included here is one T cell receptor beta chain sequence, with context. Its cognate antigen is unknown. The data are from a study of T cells expressing NK-cell markers. Overall study context: Within the sequenced cohort of eight donors, seven exhibited HCMV seropositivity and one was seronegative. Whole-study results and caveats: In a group of roughly 6 donors, dominant NKG2C+ clonotypes represented about 1.0-7.0% of CD8+ T cells.

Germline V lookup: CDR1 MNHEY, CDR2 SVGAGI. This CDR3 contains 13 residues. TCRdb reprocessed the 5' RACE reads and reports one entry per CDR3 protein, with no DNA. The table counts 450,000 to 600,000 distinct CDR3 sequences; approximately 3.6% lies in the top ten. The source of this sequence is a man aged 18 to 30 in good health. The gene calls are TRBV6-5 and TRBJ1-2. Sequenced: blood T cells: a sorted CD56 or NKG2C T cell subset, CD4+ or CD8+ T cells, or bulk PBMC T cells (not recorded which). The CDR3 loop is CASSNRDFYGYTF.